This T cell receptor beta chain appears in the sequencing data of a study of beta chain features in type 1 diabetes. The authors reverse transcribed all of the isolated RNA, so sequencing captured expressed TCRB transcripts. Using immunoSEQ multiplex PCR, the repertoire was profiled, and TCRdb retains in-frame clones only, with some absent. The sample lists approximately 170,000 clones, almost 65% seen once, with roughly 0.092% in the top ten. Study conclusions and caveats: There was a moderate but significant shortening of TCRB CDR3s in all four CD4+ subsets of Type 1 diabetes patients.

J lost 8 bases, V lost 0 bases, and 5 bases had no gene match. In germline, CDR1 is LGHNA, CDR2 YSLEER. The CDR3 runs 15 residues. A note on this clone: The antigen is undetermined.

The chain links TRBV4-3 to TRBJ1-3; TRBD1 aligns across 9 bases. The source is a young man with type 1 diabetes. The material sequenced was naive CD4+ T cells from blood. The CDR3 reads CASSQEGGQGDTIYF. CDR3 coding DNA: TGCGCCAGCAGCCAAGAAGGGGGACAGGGAGACACCATATATTTT.